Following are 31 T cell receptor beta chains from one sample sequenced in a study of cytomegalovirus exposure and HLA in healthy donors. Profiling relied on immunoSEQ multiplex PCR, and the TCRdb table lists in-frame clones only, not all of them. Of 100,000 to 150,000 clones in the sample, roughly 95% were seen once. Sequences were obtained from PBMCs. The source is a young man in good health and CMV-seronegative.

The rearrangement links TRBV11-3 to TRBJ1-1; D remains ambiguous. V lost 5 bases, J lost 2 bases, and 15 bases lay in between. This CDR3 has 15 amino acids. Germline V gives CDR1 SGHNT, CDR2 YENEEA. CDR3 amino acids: CASSQGPGRNTEAFF. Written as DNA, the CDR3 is TGTGCCAGCAGCCAAGGTCCCGGGAGAAACACTGAAGCTTTCTTT.

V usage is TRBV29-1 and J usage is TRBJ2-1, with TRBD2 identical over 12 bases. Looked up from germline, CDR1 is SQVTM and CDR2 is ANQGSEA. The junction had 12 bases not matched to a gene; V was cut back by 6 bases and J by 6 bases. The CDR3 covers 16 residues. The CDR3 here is CSVVRTSGIIGNEQFF. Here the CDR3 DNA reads TGCAGCGTCGTGAGGACTAGCGGGATAATTGGCAATGAGCAGTTCTTC.

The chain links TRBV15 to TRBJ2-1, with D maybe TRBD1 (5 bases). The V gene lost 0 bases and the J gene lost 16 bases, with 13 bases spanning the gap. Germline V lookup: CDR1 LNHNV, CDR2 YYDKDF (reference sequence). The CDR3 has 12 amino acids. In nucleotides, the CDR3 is TGTGCCACCAGCAGAGATCTCCAGGGCTATTTCTTC. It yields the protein CATSRDLQGYFF.

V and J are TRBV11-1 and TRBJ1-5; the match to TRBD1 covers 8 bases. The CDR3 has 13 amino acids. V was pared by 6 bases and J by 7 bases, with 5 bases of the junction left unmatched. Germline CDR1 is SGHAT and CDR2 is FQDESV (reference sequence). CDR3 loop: CASSTGGDQPQHF. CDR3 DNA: TGTGCCAGCAGTACAGGGGGGGACCAGCCCCAGCATTTT.

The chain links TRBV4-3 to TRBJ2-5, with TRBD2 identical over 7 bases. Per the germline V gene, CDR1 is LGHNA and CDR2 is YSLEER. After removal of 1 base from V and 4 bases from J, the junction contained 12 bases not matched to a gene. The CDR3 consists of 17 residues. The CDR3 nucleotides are TGCGCCAGCAGCCAAGTGGGCGGCGGGAGCGCTTTAGAGACCCAGTACTTC. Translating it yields CASSQVGGGSALETQYF.

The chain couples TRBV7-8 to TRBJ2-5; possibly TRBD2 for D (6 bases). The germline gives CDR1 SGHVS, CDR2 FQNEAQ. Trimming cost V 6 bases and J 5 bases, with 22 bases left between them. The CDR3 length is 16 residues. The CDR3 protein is CASRPPRLERKETQYF. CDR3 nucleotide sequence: TGTGCCAGCAGGCCCCCTCGACTAGAAAGGAAGGAGACCCAGTACTTC.

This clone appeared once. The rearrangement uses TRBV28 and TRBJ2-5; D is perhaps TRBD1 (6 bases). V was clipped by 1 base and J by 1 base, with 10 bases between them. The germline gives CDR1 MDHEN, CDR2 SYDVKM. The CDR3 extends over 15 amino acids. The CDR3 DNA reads TGTGCCAGCAGTTTATTAGCAGGGGCCCAAGAGACCCAGTACTTC. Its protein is CASSLLAGAQETQYF.

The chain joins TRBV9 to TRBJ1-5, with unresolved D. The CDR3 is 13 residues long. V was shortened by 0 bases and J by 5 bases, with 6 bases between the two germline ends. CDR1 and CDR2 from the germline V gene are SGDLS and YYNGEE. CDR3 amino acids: CASSVGGYQPQHF. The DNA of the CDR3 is TGTGCCAGCAGCGTAGGCGGATATCAGCCCCAGCATTTT.

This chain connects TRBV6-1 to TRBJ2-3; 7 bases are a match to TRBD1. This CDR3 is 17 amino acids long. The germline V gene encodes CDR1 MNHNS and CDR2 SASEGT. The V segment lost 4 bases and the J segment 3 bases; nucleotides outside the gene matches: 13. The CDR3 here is CASSGLSTGYGTDTQYF. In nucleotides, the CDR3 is TGTGCCAGCAGTGGCCTATCGACAGGGTATGGTACAGATACGCAGTATTTT.

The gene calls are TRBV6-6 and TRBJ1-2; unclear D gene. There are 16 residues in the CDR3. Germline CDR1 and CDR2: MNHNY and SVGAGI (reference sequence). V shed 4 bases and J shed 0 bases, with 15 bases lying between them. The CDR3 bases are TGTGCCAGCAGTTTCCGCCGGGAAAACCCTAACTATGGCTACACCTTC. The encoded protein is CASSFRRENPNYGYTF.

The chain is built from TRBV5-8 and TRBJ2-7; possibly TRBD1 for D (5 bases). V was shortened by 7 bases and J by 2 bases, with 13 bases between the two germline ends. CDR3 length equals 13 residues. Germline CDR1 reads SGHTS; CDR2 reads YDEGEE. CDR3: CASGDARAYEQYF. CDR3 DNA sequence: TGTGCCAGCGGGGATGCCAGGGCCTACGAGCAGTACTTC.

The CDR3 coding sequence is TGTGCCAGCAGTTTGACAGGGGTTCTTAATAAGACCCAGTACTTC. This sequence encodes CASSLTGVLNKTQYF. The chain employs TRBV5-6 and TRBJ2-5; TRBD1 agrees at 8 bases. J lost 6 bases, V lost 5 bases, and 12 bases had no gene match. This CDR3 contains 15 residues. Germline loops: CDR1 SGHDT, CDR2 YYEEEE.

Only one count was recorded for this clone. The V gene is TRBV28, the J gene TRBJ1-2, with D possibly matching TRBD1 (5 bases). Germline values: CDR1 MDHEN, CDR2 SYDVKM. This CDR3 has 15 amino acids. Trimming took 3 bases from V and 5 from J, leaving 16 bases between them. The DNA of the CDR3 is TGTGCCAGCAGTTTCCATGGGCAGGGTCGATATGGCTACACCTTC. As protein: CASSFHGQGRYGYTF.

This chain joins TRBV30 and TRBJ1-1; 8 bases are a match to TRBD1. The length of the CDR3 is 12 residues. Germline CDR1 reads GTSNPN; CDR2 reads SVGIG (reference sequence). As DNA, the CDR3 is TGTGTCAGGGACAGGCTGGGCACTGAAGCTTTCTTT. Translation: CVRDRLGTEAFF.

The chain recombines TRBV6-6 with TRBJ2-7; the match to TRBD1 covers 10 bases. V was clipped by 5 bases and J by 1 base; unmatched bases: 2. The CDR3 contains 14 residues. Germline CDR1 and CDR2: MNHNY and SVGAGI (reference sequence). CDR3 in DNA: TGTGCCAGCAGTCAGGGACAGGGGTCCTACGAGCAGTACTTC. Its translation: CASSQGQGSYEQYF.

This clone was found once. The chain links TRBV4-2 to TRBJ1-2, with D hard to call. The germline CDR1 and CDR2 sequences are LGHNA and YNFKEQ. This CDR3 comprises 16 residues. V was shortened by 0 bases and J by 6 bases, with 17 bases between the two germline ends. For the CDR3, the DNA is TGTGCCAGCAGCCAAGAGTTGAACAGCGGAATCGATGGCTACACCTTC. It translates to CASSQELNSGIDGYTF.

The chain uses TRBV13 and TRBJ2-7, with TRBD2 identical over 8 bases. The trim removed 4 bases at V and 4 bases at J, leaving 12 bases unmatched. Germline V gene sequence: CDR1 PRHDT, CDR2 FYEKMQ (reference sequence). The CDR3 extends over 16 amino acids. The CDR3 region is CASSSLVGRGEYEQYF. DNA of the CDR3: TGTGCCAGCAGCTCTCTAGTTGGGCGGGGGGAATACGAGCAGTACTTC.

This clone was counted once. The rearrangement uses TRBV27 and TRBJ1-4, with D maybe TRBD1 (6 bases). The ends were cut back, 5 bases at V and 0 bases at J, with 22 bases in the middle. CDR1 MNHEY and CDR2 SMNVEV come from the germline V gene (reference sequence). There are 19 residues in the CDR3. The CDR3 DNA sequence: TGTGCCAGCAGTCCGAAACAGGGCCCCCTCCTCTCAACTAATGAAAAACTGTTTTTT. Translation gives CASSPKQGPLLSTNEKLFF.

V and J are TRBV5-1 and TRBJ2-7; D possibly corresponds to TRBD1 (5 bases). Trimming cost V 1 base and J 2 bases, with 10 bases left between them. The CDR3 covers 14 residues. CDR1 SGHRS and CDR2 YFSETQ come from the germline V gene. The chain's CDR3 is CASSLTGSPYEQYF. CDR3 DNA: TGCGCCAGCAGCTTGACAGGTTCTCCCTACGAGCAGTACTTC.

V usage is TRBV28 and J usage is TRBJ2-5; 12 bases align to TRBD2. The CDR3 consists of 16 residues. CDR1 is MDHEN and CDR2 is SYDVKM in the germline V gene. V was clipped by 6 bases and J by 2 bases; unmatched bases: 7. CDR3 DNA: TGTGCCAGCAGCCCATCGACTAGCGGGAGACAAGAGACCCAGTACTTC. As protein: CASSPSTSGRQETQYF.

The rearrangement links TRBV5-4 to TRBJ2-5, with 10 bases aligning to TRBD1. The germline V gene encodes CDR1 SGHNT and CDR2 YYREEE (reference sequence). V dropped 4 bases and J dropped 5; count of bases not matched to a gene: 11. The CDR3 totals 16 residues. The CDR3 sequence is CASSHFDRGLWETQYF. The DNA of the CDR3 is TGTGCCAGCAGCCACTTTGACAGGGGGCTTTGGGAGACCCAGTACTTC.

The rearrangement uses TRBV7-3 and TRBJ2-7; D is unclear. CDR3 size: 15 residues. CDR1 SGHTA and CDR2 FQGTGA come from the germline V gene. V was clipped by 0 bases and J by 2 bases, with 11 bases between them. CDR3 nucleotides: TGTGCCAGCAGCTTAACGGCGGCCACCCCCTACGAGCAGTACTTC. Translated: CASSLTAATPYEQYF.

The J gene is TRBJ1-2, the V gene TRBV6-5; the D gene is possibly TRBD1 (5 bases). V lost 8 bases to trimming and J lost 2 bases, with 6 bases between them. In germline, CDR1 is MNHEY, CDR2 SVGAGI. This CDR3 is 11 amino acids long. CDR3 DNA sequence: TGTGCCAGCGGGGGGAACTATGGCTACACCTTC. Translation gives CASGGNYGYTF.

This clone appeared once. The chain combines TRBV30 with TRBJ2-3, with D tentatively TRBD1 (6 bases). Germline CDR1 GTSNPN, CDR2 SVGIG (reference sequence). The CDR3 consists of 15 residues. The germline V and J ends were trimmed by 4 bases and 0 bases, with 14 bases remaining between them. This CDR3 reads CAWNRQVSSTDTQYF. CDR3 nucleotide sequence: TGTGCCTGGAACCGACAGGTCTCTAGCACAGATACGCAGTATTTT.

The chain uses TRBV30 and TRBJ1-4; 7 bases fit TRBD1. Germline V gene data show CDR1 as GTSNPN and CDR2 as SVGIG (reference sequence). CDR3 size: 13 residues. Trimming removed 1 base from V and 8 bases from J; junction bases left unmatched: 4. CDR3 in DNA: TGTGCCTGGAGTGAGAGGGGGCGAGAAAAACTGTTTTTT. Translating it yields CAWSERGREKLFF.

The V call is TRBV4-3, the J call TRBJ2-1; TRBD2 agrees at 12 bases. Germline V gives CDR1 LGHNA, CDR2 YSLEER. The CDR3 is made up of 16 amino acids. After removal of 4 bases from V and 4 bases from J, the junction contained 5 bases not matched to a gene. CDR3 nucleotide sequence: TGCGCCAGCAGCCCCCCGGGACTAGCGGGTTACAATGAGCAGTTCTTC. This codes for CASSPPGLAGYNEQFF.

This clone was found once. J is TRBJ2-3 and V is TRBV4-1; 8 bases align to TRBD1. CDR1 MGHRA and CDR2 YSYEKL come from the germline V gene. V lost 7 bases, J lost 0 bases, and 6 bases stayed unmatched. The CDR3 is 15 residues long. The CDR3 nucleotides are TGCGCCAGCACTGCAGGGGGCGGAAGCACAGATACGCAGTATTTT. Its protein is CASTAGGGSTDTQYF.

DNA of the CDR3: TGTGCCAGCTCACCCCGGGGACTAGCGAATGAGCAGTTCTTC. Amino acid sequence: CASSPRGLANEQFF. The chain links TRBV18 to TRBJ2-1; 10 bases are shared with TRBD2. CDR3 length: 14 residues. Germline V lookup: CDR1 KGHSH, CDR2 LQKENI. V shed 3 bases, J shed 7 bases, and the junction held 3 bases outside the gene matches.

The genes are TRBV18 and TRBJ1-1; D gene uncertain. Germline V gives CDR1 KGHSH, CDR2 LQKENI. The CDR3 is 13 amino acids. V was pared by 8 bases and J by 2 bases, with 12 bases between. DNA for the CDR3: TGTGCCAGCCGAGAGGGAGGAAACACTGAAGCTTTCTTT. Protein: CASREGGNTEAFF.

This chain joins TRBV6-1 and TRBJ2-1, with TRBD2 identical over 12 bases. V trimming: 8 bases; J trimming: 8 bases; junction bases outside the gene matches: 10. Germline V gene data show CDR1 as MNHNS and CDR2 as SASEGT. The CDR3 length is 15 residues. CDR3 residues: CASAAGTSGPDEQFF. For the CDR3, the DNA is TGTGCCAGCGCGGCCGGGACTAGCGGGCCGGATGAGCAGTTCTTC.

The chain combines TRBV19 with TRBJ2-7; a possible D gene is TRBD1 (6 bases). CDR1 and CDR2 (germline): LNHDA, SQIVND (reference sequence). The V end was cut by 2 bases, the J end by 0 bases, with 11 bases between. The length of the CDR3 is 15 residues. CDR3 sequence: CASSISDRLSYEQYF. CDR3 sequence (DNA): TGTGCCAGTAGTATATCAGACAGGCTCTCCTACGAGCAGTACTTC.